A single sample gave rise to the 3 T cell receptor beta chains below, sequenced in a study of OX40 agonist ivuxolimab in advanced cancers. The library was obtained by the immunoSEQ multiplex PCR assay. What TCRdb holds here is the immuneACCESS table cut down to in-frame rearrangements. Part of the clones is not present; checked against another copy, under half of the missing clones reflect an unresolved V gene, and the others are unexplained. This sample is represented by 64,000 or so clones; approximately 80% of them were singletons. The leading ten clones occupy around 0.7% of the sample. The source was CD4+ or CD8+ T cells sorted from blood, collected in a trial of the OX40 agonist ivuxolimab. The receptors were gathered from an adult with an advanced solid tumor such as melanoma, head and neck, liver or kidney cancer.

V gene TRBV11-2 combines with J gene TRBJ1-1; no clear D. The CDR3 contains 12 residues. CDR1 and CDR2 (germline): SGHAT, FQNNGV. Trimming left V 6 bases short and J 10 bases short, with 15 bases between. CDR3 nucleotides: TGTGCCAGCAGTCTTTTCGATGGAGTAGCTTTCTTT. It translates to CASSLFDGVAFF.

This chain connects TRBV6-5 to TRBJ2-5; TRBD2 matches 10 bases. Germline V gives CDR1 MNHEY, CDR2 SVGAGI. J was trimmed by 2 bases and V by 6 bases; bases with no gene match: 6. There are 15 residues in the CDR3. This chain's CDR3 is CASRSAGGPQETQYF. The CDR3 coding sequence is TGTGCCAGCAGATCAGCGGGGGGGCCACAAGAGACCCAGTACTTC.

The V and J genes are TRBV6-1 and TRBJ2-1; 7 bases are shared with TRBD1. J lost 4 bases, V lost 6 bases, and 3 bases had no gene match. Germline CDR1 MNHNS, CDR2 SASEGT. This CDR3 is built from 13 residues. The CDR3 DNA reads as TGTGCCAGCAGGGACAGGTCTTACAATGAGCAGTTCTTC. Its protein product is CASRDRSYNEQFF.